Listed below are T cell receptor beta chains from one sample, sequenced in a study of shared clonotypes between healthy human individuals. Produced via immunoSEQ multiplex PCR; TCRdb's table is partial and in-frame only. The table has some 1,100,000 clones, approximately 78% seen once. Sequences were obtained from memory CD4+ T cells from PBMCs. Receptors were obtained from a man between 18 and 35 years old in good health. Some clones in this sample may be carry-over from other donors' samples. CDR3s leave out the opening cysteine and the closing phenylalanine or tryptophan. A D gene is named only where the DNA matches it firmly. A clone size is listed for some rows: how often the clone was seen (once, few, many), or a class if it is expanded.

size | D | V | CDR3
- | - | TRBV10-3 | AIRGDNEQF
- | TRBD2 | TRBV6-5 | ASSEPGLAGYEQF
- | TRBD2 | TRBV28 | ASSGAGAWETQY
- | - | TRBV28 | ASRQGLGYT
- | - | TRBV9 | ASTPRGNTGELF
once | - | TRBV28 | ASSLHRDVQY
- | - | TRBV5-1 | ASSLASGFKEQY
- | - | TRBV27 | ASSLTGGGGQPQH
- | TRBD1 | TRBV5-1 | ASSGQGAPEQY
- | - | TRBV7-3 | ASSLRDRGSHSYNEQF
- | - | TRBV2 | ASSDGVNEQF
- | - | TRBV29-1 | SASMQGYGYT
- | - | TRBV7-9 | ASSLALGGQF
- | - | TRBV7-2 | ASSQGRSSYNEQF
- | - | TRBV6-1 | ASSPVQGNTIY
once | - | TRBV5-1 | ASSLETGIVETQY
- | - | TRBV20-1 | SAKTNYGYT
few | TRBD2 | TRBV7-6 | ASNYLAGETQY
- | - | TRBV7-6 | ASSSGNTGELF
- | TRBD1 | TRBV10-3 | AISRTGGLDYT
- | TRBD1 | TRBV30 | AWSRGQGNNEQF
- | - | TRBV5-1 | ASSLTDQETQY
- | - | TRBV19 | ASSITTSSYNEQF
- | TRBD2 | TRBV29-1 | SVRLAERQEEQY
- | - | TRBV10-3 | AISDRGGYGYT
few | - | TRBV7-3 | ASSFGFGGNNEQF
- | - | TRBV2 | ASRPTVNRYEQY
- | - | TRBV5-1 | ASSLGDILTGELF
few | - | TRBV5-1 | ASSSQGLGTEAF
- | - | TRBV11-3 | ASSLGSATSDTQY
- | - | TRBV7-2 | ASSPGGVAAGGETQY
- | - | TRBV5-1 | ASSSGASRGSNEKLF
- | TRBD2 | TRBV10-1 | ASSESELAGGGSYNEQF
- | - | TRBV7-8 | ASSSTSTAYGYT
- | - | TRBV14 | ASSPRGSYLDEQF
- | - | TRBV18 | ASSGGQKVLAGELF
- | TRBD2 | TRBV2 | ASRLGLAMPDTQY
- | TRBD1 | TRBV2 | ASEITGTGGEKLF
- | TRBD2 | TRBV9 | ASSVGGLAVNEQF
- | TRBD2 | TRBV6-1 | ASSEIAGDPYNEQF
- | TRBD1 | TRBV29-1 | SVDQQGDYTEAF
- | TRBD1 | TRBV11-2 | ASRNQGALSYEQY
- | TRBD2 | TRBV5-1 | ASSLQAGSSYNEQF
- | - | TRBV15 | ATSRGPSRGTGELF